Listed below are T cell receptor beta chains from one sample, sequenced in a study of radiotherapy plus CTLA-4 blockade in lung cancer. Generated by immunoSEQ multiplex PCR, the TCRdb table keeps only in-frame clones and is missing some. The sample has tens of thousands of clones; 70% are singletons. The starting material was peripheral blood, obtained from a patient treated with radiotherapy plus ipilimumab. Receptor source: a human donor with non-small cell lung cancer who had stable disease on radiotherapy plus ipilimumab. The CDR3 runs from the conserved cysteine through the conserved F or W. Fields, in order: clone size, V gene, J gene, D gene, CDR3 protein, CDR3 DNA. D genes are given only for firm matches. Expanded clones are given a class, and other clones once, few, many or no size at all.

clone size: -
V gene: TRBV5-4
J gene: TRBJ2-3
D gene: -
CDR3 protein: CASDPPEASSTDTQYF
CDR3 DNA: TGTGCCAGCGATCCCCCTGAGGCATCTAGCACAGATACGCAGTATTTT

clone size: -
V gene: TRBV30
J gene: TRBJ1-1
D gene: -
CDR3 protein: CAWTTGHTEAFF
CDR3 DNA: TGTGCCTGGACCACAGGGCACACTGAAGCTTTCTTT

clone size: -
V gene: TRBV5-1
J gene: TRBJ2-1
D gene: TRBD2
CDR3 protein: CASSPGRGLADSSYNEQFF
CDR3 DNA: TGCGCCAGCAGCCCCGGGAGGGGGTTAGCGGACAGCTCCTACAATGAGCAGTTCTTC

clone size: once
V gene: TRBV5-1
J gene: TRBJ2-1
D gene: TRBD1
CDR3 protein: CASSPGQGDRNEQFF
CDR3 DNA: TGCGCCAGCAGCCCAGGACAGGGGGATCGGAATGAGCAGTTCTTC

clone size: -
V gene: TRBV9
J gene: TRBJ2-3
D gene: TRBD1
CDR3 protein: CASSSRTGGGTDTQYF
CDR3 DNA: TGTGCCAGCAGCTCACGGACAGGGGGAGGCACAGATACGCAGTATTTT

clone size: -
V gene: TRBV27
J gene: TRBJ1-2
D gene: -
CDR3 protein: CASSSAHTGNYGYTF
CDR3 DNA: TGTGCCAGCAGTTCAGCCCACACTGGAAACTATGGCTACACCTTC

clone size: -
V gene: TRBV28
J gene: TRBJ2-5
D gene: TRBD1
CDR3 protein: CASSSTGVPSETQYF
CDR3 DNA: TGTGCCAGCAGTTCGACAGGGGTCCCAAGCGAGACCCAGTACTTC

clone size: -
V gene: TRBV5-4
J gene: TRBJ2-3
D gene: -
CDR3 protein: CASSPLGGAHLTSTDTQYF
CDR3 DNA: TGTGCCAGCAGCCCCCTGGGGGGAGCCCACCTCACTAGCACAGATACGCAGTATTTT

clone size: -
V gene: TRBV7-2
J gene: TRBJ2-1
D gene: -
CDR3 protein: CASSFLQVSNEQFF
CDR3 DNA: TGTGCCAGCAGCTTTCTCCAGGTATCCAATGAGCAGTTCTTC

clone size: -
V gene: TRBV29-1
J gene: TRBJ1-2
D gene: -
CDR3 protein: CSAEGGVSNYGYTF
CDR3 DNA: TGCAGCGCGGAGGGTGGTGTGAGTAACTATGGCTACACCTTC

clone size: -
V gene: TRBV4-1
J gene: TRBJ2-3
D gene: -
CDR3 protein: CASSLEFSSTDTQYF
CDR3 DNA: TGCGCCAGCAGCCTCGAATTCTCTAGCACAGATACGCAGTATTTT

clone size: -
V gene: TRBV2
J gene: TRBJ2-3
D gene: -
CDR3 protein: CASRELGGHTDTQYF
CDR3 DNA: TGTGCCAGCCGGGAATTAGGTGGGCATACAGATACGCAGTATTTT

clone size: -
V gene: TRBV11-3
J gene: TRBJ2-1
D gene: TRBD2
CDR3 protein: CASSLSTSGSIIVDEQFF
CDR3 DNA: TGTGCCAGCAGCTTATCGACTAGCGGGAGTATTATCGTTGATGAGCAGTTCTTC

clone size: -
V gene: TRBV4-1
J gene: TRBJ2-1
D gene: TRBD2
CDR3 protein: CASSRTGLGKNEQFF
CDR3 DNA: TGCGCCAGCAGCCGAACGGGACTAGGCAAGAATGAGCAGTTCTTC

clone size: -
V gene: TRBV29-1
J gene: TRBJ2-4
D gene: TRBD2
CDR3 protein: CSVEGLAENIQYF
CDR3 DNA: TGCAGCGTTGAGGGACTAGCTGAAAACATTCAGTACTTC

clone size: -
V gene: TRBV5-6
J gene: TRBJ2-7
D gene: -
CDR3 protein: CASSLKGLSEQYF
CDR3 DNA: TGTGCCAGCAGCTTGAAAGGTTTATCCGAGCAGTACTTC

clone size: -
V gene: TRBV14
J gene: TRBJ2-3
D gene: -
CDR3 protein: CASSLESRVTQYF
CDR3 DNA: TGTGCCAGCAGCCTGGAGTCGAGAGTGACGCAGTATTTT

clone size: -
V gene: TRBV15
J gene: TRBJ2-5
D gene: -
CDR3 protein: CATSRAVAAQETQYF
CDR3 DNA: TGTGCCACCAGCAGAGCCGTGGCGGCCCAAGAGACCCAGTACTTC

clone size: -
V gene: TRBV7-8
J gene: TRBJ2-3
D gene: TRBD1
CDR3 protein: CASSAQGAWSADTQYF
CDR3 DNA: TGTGCCAGCAGCGCACAGGGGGCTTGGAGCGCAGATACGCAGTATTTT

clone size: once
V gene: TRBV5-6
J gene: TRBJ1-2
D gene: -
CDR3 protein: CASSLWEGSYGYTF
CDR3 DNA: TGTGCCAGCAGCTTGTGGGAGGGCTCCTATGGCTACACCTTC

clone size: -
V gene: TRBV6-1
J gene: TRBJ1-1
D gene: -
CDR3 protein: CASRPQGANTEAFF
CDR3 DNA: TGTGCCAGCAGGCCGCAGGGAGCGAACACTGAAGCTTTCTTT

clone size: -
V gene: TRBV18
J gene: TRBJ1-1
D gene: TRBD1
CDR3 protein: CASSQGQGAEAFF
CDR3 DNA: TGTGCCAGCTCACAAGGACAGGGGGCTGAAGCTTTCTTT

clone size: once
V gene: TRBV7-9
J gene: TRBJ2-5
D gene: -
CDR3 protein: CASSPRTPQETQYF
CDR3 DNA: TGTGCCAGCAGCCCTCGGACACCTCAAGAGACCCAGTACTTC

clone size: few
V gene: TRBV6-1
J gene: TRBJ2-7
D gene: -
CDR3 protein: CASSEGGASGLYSYEQYF
CDR3 DNA: TGTGCCAGCAGTGAAGGGGGGGCTAGCGGCCTATACTCCTACGAGCAGTACTTC

clone size: once
V gene: TRBV19
J gene: TRBJ1-5
D gene: TRBD1
CDR3 protein: CASNKLATGGNQPQHF
CDR3 DNA: TGTGCCAGTAATAAATTAGCGACAGGGGGGAATCAGCCCCAGCATTTT

clone size: -
V gene: TRBV7-2
J gene: TRBJ2-5
D gene: TRBD1
CDR3 protein: CASSKLRTGAFETQYF
CDR3 DNA: TGTGCCAGCAGCAAACTCAGGACAGGGGCCTTTGAGACCCAGTACTTC

clone size: -
V gene: TRBV5-1
J gene: TRBJ1-2
D gene: -
CDR3 protein: CASSSGQPNYGYTF
CDR3 DNA: TGCGCCAGCAGCAGTGGACAGCCGAACTATGGCTACACCTTC

clone size: once
V gene: TRBV9
J gene: TRBJ2-1
D gene: TRBD2
CDR3 protein: CASSPLAGGLPSSYNEQFF
CDR3 DNA: TGTGCCAGCAGCCCACTAGCGGGAGGGCTCCCGAGCTCCTACAATGAGCAGTTCTTC

clone size: -
V gene: TRBV5-1
J gene: TRBJ1-4
D gene: -
CDR3 protein: CASSLNIDEKLFF
CDR3 DNA: TGCGCCAGCAGCTTGAATATCGATGAAAAACTGTTTTTT

clone size: -
V gene: TRBV27
J gene: TRBJ1-2
D gene: TRBD1
CDR3 protein: CARDRGDGYTF
CDR3 DNA: TGTGCCAGAGACAGGGGGGATGGCTACACCTTC

clone size: -
V gene: TRBV20-1
J gene: TRBJ1-1
D gene: -
CDR3 protein: CSAGRDTEAFF
CDR3 DNA: TGCAGTGCAGGAAGGGACACTGAAGCTTTCTTT

clone size: few
V gene: TRBV27
J gene: TRBJ2-1
D gene: -
CDR3 protein: CASSLNTYNEQFF
CDR3 DNA: TGTGCCAGCAGTTTAAACACCTACAATGAGCAGTTCTTC

clone size: -
V gene: TRBV5-1
J gene: TRBJ1-3
D gene: TRBD1
CDR3 protein: CASSLGDRAGNTIYF
CDR3 DNA: TGCGCCAGCAGCTTGGGAGACAGGGCCGGAAACACCATATATTTT

clone size: -
V gene: TRBV5-1
J gene: TRBJ1-2
D gene: -
CDR3 protein: CASSRADHYYGYTF
CDR3 DNA: TGCGCCAGCAGTCGGGCAGATCATTACTATGGCTACACCTTC

clone size: -
V gene: TRBV6-5
J gene: TRBJ2-1
D gene: TRBD2
CDR3 protein: CASSYPTSGTNEQFF
CDR3 DNA: TGTGCCAGCAGTTACCCCACTAGCGGGACCAATGAGCAGTTCTTC

clone size: -
V gene: TRBV19
J gene: TRBJ1-5
D gene: -
CDR3 protein: CASSIRGSNQPQHF
CDR3 DNA: TGTGCCAGTAGTATAAGGGGTAGCAATCAGCCCCAGCATTTT

clone size: -
V gene: TRBV19
J gene: TRBJ1-4
D gene: -
CDR3 protein: CASSTTGTNEKLFF
CDR3 DNA: TGTGCCAGTAGTACTACAGGGACCAATGAAAAACTGTTTTTT

clone size: -
V gene: TRBV5-6
J gene: TRBJ2-5
D gene: -
CDR3 protein: CASSFGAGGYQETQYF
CDR3 DNA: TGTGCCAGCAGCTTCGGCGCAGGGGGGTACCAAGAGACCCAGTACTTC

clone size: -
V gene: TRBV19
J gene: TRBJ1-5
D gene: -
CDR3 protein: CASSMLQGGYSNQPQHF
CDR3 DNA: TGTGCCAGTAGTATGTTACAGGGAGGATATAGCAATCAGCCCCAGCATTTT

clone size: -
V gene: TRBV11-3
J gene: TRBJ2-1
D gene: -
CDR3 protein: CASSSDRWQFF
CDR3 DNA: TGTGCCAGCAGCTCAGATCGGTGGCAGTTCTTC

clone size: -
V gene: TRBV6-6
J gene: TRBJ2-6
D gene: TRBD1
CDR3 protein: CASSLGQSGANVLTF
CDR3 DNA: TGTGCCAGCAGCTTGGGACAGAGCGGGGCCAACGTCCTGACTTTC